Below, 21 T cell receptor beta chains from the same sample are listed, as sequenced in a study of Graves' ophthalmopathy and Graves' hyperthyroidism. The study amplified TCR beta CDR3 regions using RNA transcripts. HTBI-primed first-round RT-PCR preceded second-round multiplex PCR. A single record per CDR3 protein comes from TCRdb applying MiXCR to the multiplex PCR reads. In the table there are roughly 1.1 million distinct CDR3 sequences, about two fifths of which are singletons. The sequencing input was peripheral blood or thyroid tissue (not recorded which). The receptors stem from an adult man with Graves' hyperthyroidism.

V usage is TRBV15 and J usage is TRBJ1-2; TRBD1 aligns across 7 bases. Per the germline V gene, CDR1 is LNHNV and CDR2 is YYDKDF (reference sequence). After removal of 5 bases from V and 4 bases from J, the junction contained 4 bases not matched to a gene. The CDR3 runs 13 residues. As DNA, the CDR3 is TGTGCCACCAGCCGGACAGGCCCCTATGGCTACACCTTC. Translating it yields CATSRTGPYGYTF.

This clonotype was seen at least ten times. The chain carries TRBV5-1 and TRBJ1-2; 10 bases are a match to TRBD1. Trimming removed 0 bases from V and 7 bases from J; junction bases left unmatched: 6. Germline V gene data show CDR1 as SGHRS and CDR2 as YFSETQ. CDR3 size: 15 residues. The CDR3 here is CASSLGQGALAGYTF. The DNA for the CDR3 is TGCGCCAGCAGCTTGGGACAGGGGGCGTTGGCTGGCTACACCTTC. Variable domain in full (rest from reference TRBV5-1 and TRBJ1-2): KAGVTQTPRYLIKTRGQQVTLSCSPISGHRSVSWYQQTPGQGLQFLFEYFSETQRNKGNFPGRFSGRQFSNSRSEMNVSTLELGDSALYLCASSLGQGALAGYTFGSGTRLTVV.

The gene calls are TRBV15 and TRBJ2-5; 8 bases match TRBD1. Per germline, CDR1 LNHNV and CDR2 YYDKDF (reference sequence). Unmatched junction bases numbered 8, after V lost 4 bases and J lost 4 bases. There are 15 residues in the CDR3. The CDR3 DNA sequence: TGTGCCACCAGCAACGACAGGGGTAGGGGAGAGACCCAGTACTTC. Amino acids: CATSNDRGRGETQYF.

Worth noting for this clonotype: This could be a read error, since a much larger clone is one nucleotide away. No conserved phenylalanine or tryptophan ends this CDR3, so it is likely a read error. The rearrangement uses TRBV12-3 or TRBV12-4 and TRBJ1-1; tentatively, D is TRBD1 (5 bases). The CDR3 is 13 amino acids. V gave up 3 bases and J gave up 3 bases, with 8 bases separating them. The CDR3 sequence is CASSFREDTEAFL. CDR3 coding DNA: TGTGCCAGCAGTTTCAGGGAGGACACTGAAGCTTTCCTT.

This clonotype was counted a few times. The chain is built from TRBV10-3 and TRBJ1-1; D is uncertain. V dropped 10 bases and J dropped 1 base, with 13 bases sitting between them. CDR1 and CDR2 (germline): ENHRY, SYGVKD. This CDR3 has 13 residues. CDR3 sequence: CATIVGENTEAFF. The CDR3 bases are TGTGCCACCATCGTCGGGGAGAACACTGAAGCTTTCTTT.

The chain links TRBV19 to TRBJ1-5; D gene ambiguous. The CDR3 runs 17 residues. Trimming took off 5 bases at V and 1 base at J, with 18 bases between the two ends. Germline lookup yields CDR1 LNHDA and CDR2 SQIVND (reference sequence). For the CDR3, the DNA is TGTGCCAGTAGTGTCCGGGAAGGGTTGGGAAGCAATCAGCCCCAGCATTTT. This gives the protein CASSVREGLGSNQPQHF.

The chain has TRBV12-3 or TRBV12-4 and TRBJ2-5; TRBD2 agrees at 9 bases. This CDR3 region has 16 residues. J gave up 2 bases and V 4 bases, and 8 bases lay outside the gene matches. CDR3 region: CASSSQTSGGQETQYF. The DNA of the CDR3 is TGTGCCAGCAGTTCCCAGACTAGCGGAGGGCAAGAGACCCAGTACTTC.

This chain joins TRBV11-1 and TRBJ2-7; D not resolved. Germline assignment: CDR1 SGHAT and CDR2 FQDESV (reference sequence). V lost 5 bases and J 7 bases, leaving 9 bases between the germline ends. The CDR3 is made up of 11 amino acids. Here the CDR3 reads CASSPYAEQYF. The CDR3 nucleotides read TGTGCCAGCAGCCCTTACGCAGAGCAGTACTTC.

At least ten counts were recorded for this clonotype. V and J are TRBV20-1 and TRBJ2-5, with 10 bases matching TRBD2. Trimming took 6 bases from V and 3 from J; bases not matched to a gene: 10. The germline CDR1 and CDR2 sequences are DFQATT and SNEGSKA (reference sequence). The CDR3 loop spans 15 amino acids. The CDR3 loop reads CSAPPAGGEEETQYF. DNA of the CDR3: TGCAGTGCGCCGCCAGCGGGAGGGGAGGAAGAGACCCAGTACTTC.

This clonotype was counted at least ten times. The chain couples TRBV19 to TRBJ1-2, with no clear D. CDR3 length: 14 amino acids. The germline V gene encodes CDR1 LNHDA and CDR2 SQIVND (reference sequence). Deletions cut 3 bases from V and 2 bases from J, with 10 bases between. The CDR3 spells CASSIRTGNYGYTF. CDR3 in DNA: TGTGCCAGTAGTATCCGGACGGGAAACTATGGCTACACCTTC. Together with reference TRBV19 and TRBJ1-2, the CDR3 gives the full variable domain: DGGITQSPKYLFRKEGQNVTLSCEQNLNHDAMYWYRQDPGQGLRLIYYSQIVNDFQKGDIAEGYSVSREKKESFPLTVTSAQKNPTAFYLCASSIRTGNYGYTFGSGTRLTVV.

In this sample, this clonotype turned up many times. This chain connects TRBV20-1 to TRBJ1-1, with D possibly being TRBD1 (6 bases). CDR1 DFQATT and CDR2 SNEGSKA come from the germline V gene (reference sequence). The CDR3 is 16 residues long. Trimming left V 3 bases short and J 2 bases short, with 19 bases between. The CDR3 loop is CSASLGGRRRNTEAFF. As DNA, the CDR3 is TGCAGTGCTAGTCTTGGGGGCCGAAGGAGAAACACTGAAGCTTTCTTT.

The chain is built from TRBV9 and TRBJ1-5; the match to TRBD1 covers 7 bases. The V segment lost 1 base and the J segment 11 bases; nucleotides outside the gene matches: 9. This CDR3 contains 14 residues. Germline assignment: CDR1 SGDLS and CDR2 YYNGEE. The CDR3 sequence: CASSVQGGEETQHF. DNA for the CDR3: TGTGCCAGCAGCGTACAGGGGGGAGAGGAGACCCAGCATTTT.

In the case of this clonotype: A much larger clonotype is one base distant, so this may be a read error. The gene calls are TRBV12-3 or TRBV12-4 and TRBJ2-5; tentatively, D is TRBD1 or TRBD2 (6 bases each). The CDR3 contains 14 residues. The CDR3 nucleotides are TGTACCAGCAGGGGACGATCCGCGGGGGAGACCCAGTACTTC. Translated: CTSRGRSAGETQYF.

This rearrangement joins TRBV7-2 to TRBJ2-2; TRBD2 matches 8 bases. J was trimmed by 4 bases and V by 6 bases; bases with no gene match: 10. The V gene's germline CDR1 is SGHTA and CDR2 FQGNSA. This CDR3 is built from 16 residues. The DNA of the CDR3 is TGTGCCAGCAGTAATGGACTAGCCCACCCCACCGGGGAGCTGTTTTTT. It codes for CASSNGLAHPTGELFF.

This clonotype has at least ten counts. The rearrangement joins TRBV7-9 to TRBJ1-4; no definite D call. There are 13 residues in the CDR3. V gave up 0 bases and J gave up 7 bases, with 6 bases separating them. Germline CDR1 is SEHNR and CDR2 is FQNEAQ (reference sequence). The CDR3 protein is CASSLAYSEKLFF. The DNA for the CDR3 is TGTGCCAGCAGCTTAGCATATTCTGAAAAACTGTTTTTT.

The sample holds many counts of this clonotype. V usage is TRBV6-5 and J usage is TRBJ2-7, with 8 nucleotides matching TRBD1. The CDR3 has 13 residues. Germline loops: CDR1 MNHEY, CDR2 SVGAGI. V lost 7 bases, J lost 2 bases, and 4 bases stayed unmatched. CDR3 nucleotide sequence: TGTGCCAGCACCGGGACAGGCACCTACGAGCAGTACTTC. Translating gives CASTGTGTYEQYF.

The chain uses TRBV20-1 and TRBJ1-5; D gene ambiguous. V shed 3 bases and J shed 5 bases, with 14 bases lying between them. From germline, CDR1 is DFQATT and CDR2 SNEGSKA (reference sequence). This CDR3 is built from 14 residues. CDR3 sequence: CSARQSQEYQPQHF. Written as DNA, the CDR3 is TGCAGTGCTAGGCAGTCGCAGGAGTATCAGCCCCAGCATTTT.

At least ten counts were recorded for this clonotype. The V call is TRBV7-7, the J call TRBJ2-5, with 10 bases lining up with TRBD1. The CDR3 runs to 15 residues. Germline CDR1 is SSHAT and CDR2 is FNYEAQ (reference sequence). Trimming removed 5 bases from V and 5 bases from J; junction bases left unmatched: 8. CDR3 coding DNA: TGTGCCAGCAGCCAAGGGGGGACAGGGGTGGAGACCCAGTACTTC. Its protein is CASSQGGTGVETQYF.

This clonotype was seen once. The CDR3 reads CAATSGGTQHF. The CDR3 DNA reads as TGTGCCGCCACCTCGGGGGGCACGCAGCATTTT. The chain combines TRBV7-9 with TRBJ1-5; the D gene is possibly TRBD1 (6 bases). The V end was cut by 11 bases, the J end by 13 bases, with 18 bases between. The CDR3 spans 11 residues. Germline V gives CDR1 SEHNR, CDR2 FQNEAQ (reference sequence).

The V gene is TRBV11-2, the J gene TRBJ2-7, with D perhaps TRBD2 (6 bases). The CDR3 totals 13 residues. V lost 5 bases and J 6 bases, leaving 14 bases between the germline ends. Looked up from germline, CDR1 is SGHAT and CDR2 is FQNNGV. The CDR3 bases are TGTGCCAGCAGCAATCTTGGGGGGTCCGAGCAGTACTTC. It specifies CASSNLGGSEQYF.

This clonotype was seen many times. Here the CDR3 reads CASKPSRGWGTGELFF. Written as DNA, the CDR3 is TGTGCCAGCAAGCCTTCCAGGGGGTGGGGCACCGGGGAGCTGTTTTTT. The chain is built from TRBV25-1 and TRBJ2-2; 7 bases fit TRBD1. CDR3 length: 16 residues. CDR1 and CDR2 from the germline V gene are MGHDK and SYGVNS. The V gene end was trimmed by 7 bases and the J gene end by 4 bases; junction bases not matched to a gene: 12.